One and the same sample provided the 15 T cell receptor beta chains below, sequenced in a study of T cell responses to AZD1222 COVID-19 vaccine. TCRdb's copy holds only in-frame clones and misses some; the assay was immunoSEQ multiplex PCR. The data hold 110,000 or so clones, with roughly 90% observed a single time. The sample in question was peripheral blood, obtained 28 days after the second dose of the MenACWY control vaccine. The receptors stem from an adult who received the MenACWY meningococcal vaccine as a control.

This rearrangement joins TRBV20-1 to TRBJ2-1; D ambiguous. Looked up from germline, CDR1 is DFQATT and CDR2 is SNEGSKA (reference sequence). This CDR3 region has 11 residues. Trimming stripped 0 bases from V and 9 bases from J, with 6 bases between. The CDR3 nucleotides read TGCAGTGCTAGAGATTTCCCTGAGCAGTTCTTC. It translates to CSARDFPEQFF.

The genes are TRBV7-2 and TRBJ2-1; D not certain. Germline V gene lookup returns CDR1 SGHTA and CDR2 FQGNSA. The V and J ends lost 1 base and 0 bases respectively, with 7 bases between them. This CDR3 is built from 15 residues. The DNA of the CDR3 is TGTGCCAGCAGCTTAGAGAGGAGCTCCTACAATGAGCAGTTCTTC. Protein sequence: CASSLERSSYNEQFF.

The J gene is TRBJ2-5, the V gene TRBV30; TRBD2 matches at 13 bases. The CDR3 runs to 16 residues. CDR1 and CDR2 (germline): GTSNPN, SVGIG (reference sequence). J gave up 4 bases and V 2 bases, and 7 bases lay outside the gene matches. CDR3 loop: CAWSRGLAGVAETQYF. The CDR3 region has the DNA TGTGCCTGGAGTCGCGGACTAGCGGGAGTGGCAGAGACCCAGTACTTC.

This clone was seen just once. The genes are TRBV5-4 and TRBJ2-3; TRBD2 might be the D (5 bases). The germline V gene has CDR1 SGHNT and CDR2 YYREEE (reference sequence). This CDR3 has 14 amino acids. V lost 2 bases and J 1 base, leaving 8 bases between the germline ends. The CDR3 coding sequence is TGTGCCAGCAGCTTAGGAGGCCGCACAGATACGCAGTATTTT. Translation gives CASSLGGRTDTQYF. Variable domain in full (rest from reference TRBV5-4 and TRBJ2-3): ETGVTQSPTHLIKTRGQQVTLRCSSQSGHNTVSWYQQALGQGPQFIFQYYREEENGRGNFPPRFSGLQFPNYSSELNVNALELDDSALYLCASSLGGRTDTQYFGPGTRLTVL.

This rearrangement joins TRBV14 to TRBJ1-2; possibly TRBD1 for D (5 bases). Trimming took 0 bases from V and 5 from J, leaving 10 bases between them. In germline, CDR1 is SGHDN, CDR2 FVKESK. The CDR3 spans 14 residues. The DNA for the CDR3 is TGTGCCAGCAGCCAAGATTCACAGGCTTATGGCTACACCTTC. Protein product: CASSQDSQAYGYTF.

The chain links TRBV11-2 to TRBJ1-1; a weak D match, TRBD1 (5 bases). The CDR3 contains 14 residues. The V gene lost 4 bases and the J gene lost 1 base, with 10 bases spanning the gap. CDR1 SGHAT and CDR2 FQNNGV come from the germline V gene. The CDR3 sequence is CASSSSDRNTEAFF. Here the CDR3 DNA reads TGTGCCAGCAGCTCCTCCGACAGGAACACTGAAGCTTTCTTT.

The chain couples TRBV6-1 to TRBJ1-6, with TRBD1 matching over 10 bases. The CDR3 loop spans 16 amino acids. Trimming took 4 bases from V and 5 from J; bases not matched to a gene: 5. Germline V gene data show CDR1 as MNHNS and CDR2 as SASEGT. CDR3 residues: CASSAGDRGNNSPLHF. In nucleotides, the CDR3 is TGTGCCAGCAGTGCTGGGGACAGGGGAAATAATTCACCCCTCCACTTT.

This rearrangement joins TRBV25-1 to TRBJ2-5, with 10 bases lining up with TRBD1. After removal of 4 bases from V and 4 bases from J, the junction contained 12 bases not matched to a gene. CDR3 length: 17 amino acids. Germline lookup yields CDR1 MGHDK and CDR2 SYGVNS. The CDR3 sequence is CASSGGLGDRGGETQYF. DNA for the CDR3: TGTGCCAGCAGTGGGGGTTTAGGGGACAGGGGAGGAGAGACCCAGTACTTC. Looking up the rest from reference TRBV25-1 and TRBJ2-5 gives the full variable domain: EADIYQTPRYLVIGTGKKITLECSQTMGHDKMYWYQQDPGMELHLIHYSYGVNSTEKGDLSSESTVSRIRTEHFPLTLESARPSHTSQYLCASSGGLGDRGGETQYFGPGTRLLVL.

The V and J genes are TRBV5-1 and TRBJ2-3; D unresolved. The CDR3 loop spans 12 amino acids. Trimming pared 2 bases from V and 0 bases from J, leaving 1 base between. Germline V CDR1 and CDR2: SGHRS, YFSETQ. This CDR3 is CASSLSTDTQYF. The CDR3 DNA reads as TGCGCCAGCAGCTTAAGCACAGATACGCAGTATTTT.

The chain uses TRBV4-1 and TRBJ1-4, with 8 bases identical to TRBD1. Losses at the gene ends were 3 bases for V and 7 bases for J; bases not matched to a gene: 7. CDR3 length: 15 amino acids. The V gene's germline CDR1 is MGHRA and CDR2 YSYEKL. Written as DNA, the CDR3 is TGCGCCAGCAGCCAGACCGGGACAGGCGGTGAAAAACTGTTTTTT. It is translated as CASSQTGTGGEKLFF.

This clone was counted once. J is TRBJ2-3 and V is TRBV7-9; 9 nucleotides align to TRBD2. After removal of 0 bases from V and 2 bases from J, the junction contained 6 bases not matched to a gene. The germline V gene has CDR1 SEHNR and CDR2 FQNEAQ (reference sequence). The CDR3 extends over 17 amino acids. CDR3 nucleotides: TGTGCCAGCAGCTTAGCGCGGGCTAGCGGGACCACAGATACGCAGTATTTT. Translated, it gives CASSLARASGTTDTQYF.

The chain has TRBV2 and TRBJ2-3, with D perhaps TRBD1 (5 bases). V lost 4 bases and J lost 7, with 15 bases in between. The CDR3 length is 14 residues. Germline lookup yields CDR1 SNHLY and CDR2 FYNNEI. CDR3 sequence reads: CASSGVRTTNTQYF. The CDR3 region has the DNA TGTGCCAGCAGTGGTGTTCGGACAACTAATACGCAGTATTTT.

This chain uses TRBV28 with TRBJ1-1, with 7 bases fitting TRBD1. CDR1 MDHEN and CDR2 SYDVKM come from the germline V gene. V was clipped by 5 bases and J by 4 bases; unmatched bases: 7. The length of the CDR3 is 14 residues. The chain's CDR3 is CASSPHGTVTEAFF. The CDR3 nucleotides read TGTGCCAGCAGTCCCCACGGGACAGTCACTGAAGCTTTCTTT.

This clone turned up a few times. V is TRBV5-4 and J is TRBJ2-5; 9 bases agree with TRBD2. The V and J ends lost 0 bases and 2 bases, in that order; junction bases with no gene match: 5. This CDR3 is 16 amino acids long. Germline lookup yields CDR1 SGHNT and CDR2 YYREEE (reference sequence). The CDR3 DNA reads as TGTGCCAGCAGCTTGGATCTAGCGGGGCAGCAAGAGACCCAGTACTTC. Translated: CASSLDLAGQQETQYF.

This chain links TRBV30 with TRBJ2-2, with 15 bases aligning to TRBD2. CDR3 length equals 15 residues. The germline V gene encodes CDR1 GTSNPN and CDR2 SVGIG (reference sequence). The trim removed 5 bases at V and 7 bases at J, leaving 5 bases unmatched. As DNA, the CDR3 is TGTGCCTGGGGGGGACTAGCGGGAGGAGGCGGGGAGCTGTTTTTT. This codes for CAWGGLAGGGGELFF.